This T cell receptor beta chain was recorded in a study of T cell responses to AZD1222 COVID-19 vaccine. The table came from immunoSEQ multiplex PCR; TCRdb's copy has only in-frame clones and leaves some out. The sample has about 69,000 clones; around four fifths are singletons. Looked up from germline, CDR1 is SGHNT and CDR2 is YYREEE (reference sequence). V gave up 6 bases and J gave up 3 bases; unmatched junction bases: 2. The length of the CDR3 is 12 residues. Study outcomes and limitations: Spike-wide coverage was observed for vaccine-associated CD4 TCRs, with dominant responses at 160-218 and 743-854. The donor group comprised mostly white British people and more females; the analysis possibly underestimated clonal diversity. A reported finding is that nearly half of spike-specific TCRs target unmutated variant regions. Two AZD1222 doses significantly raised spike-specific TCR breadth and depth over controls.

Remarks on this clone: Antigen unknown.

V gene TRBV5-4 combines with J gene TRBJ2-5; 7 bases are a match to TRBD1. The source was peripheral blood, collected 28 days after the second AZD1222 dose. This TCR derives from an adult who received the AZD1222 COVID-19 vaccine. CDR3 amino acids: CASKTGEETQYF. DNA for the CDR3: TGTGCCAGCAAAACAGGGGAAGAGACCCAGTACTTC.